This T cell receptor (beta chain) was found in a study of cytomegalovirus exposure and HLA in healthy donors. Note on this clone: Its matching antigen is unknown.

In the PCR, 60 Vbeta and 13 Jbeta primers were used. The data were produced by immunoSEQ multiplex PCR, yet TCRdb's version contains in-frame clones alone and is incomplete. Of more than 100,000 clones in the sample, 66% were seen once. The study's findings and limits: A link between a missense DCLRE1C variant and TCR beta V- and J-gene trimming emerged from a later analysis. Most TCR beta V segments were productive about 90% or about 30% of the time in an earlier analysis.

CDR3 length: 14 amino acids. CDR1 and CDR2 (germline): SGDLS, YYNGEE. The junction had 4 bases not matched to a gene; V was cut back by 6 bases and J by 2 bases. Material: PBMCs. This clonotype originated in a man between 18 and 29 years old in good health and CMV-seronegative. The chain uses TRBV9 and TRBJ1-3; 8 bases map to TRBD1. This chain's CDR3 is CASNSGGPGNTIYF. CDR3 DNA sequence: TGTGCCAGCAACTCAGGGGGCCCTGGAAACACCATATATTTT.